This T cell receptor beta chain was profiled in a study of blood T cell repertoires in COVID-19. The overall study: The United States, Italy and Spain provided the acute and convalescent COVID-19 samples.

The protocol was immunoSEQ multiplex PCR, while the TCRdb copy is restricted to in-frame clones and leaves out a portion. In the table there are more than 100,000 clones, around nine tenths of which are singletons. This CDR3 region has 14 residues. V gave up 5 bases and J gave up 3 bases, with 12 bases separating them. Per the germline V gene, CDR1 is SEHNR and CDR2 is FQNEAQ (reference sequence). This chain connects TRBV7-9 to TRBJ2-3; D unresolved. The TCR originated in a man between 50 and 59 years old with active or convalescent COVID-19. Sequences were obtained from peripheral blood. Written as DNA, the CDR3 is TGTGCCAGCAGCCAATCCCAGGCTACAGATACGCAGTATTTT. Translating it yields CASSQSQATDTQYF.